Below are 19 T cell receptor beta chains sequenced from a single sample in a study of OX40 agonist ivuxolimab in advanced cancers. Sequencing used immunoSEQ multiplex PCR; TCRdb keeps in-frame clones, though not all of them. This table holds roughly 55,000 clones, about 80% found once. Here the sequenced sample was CD4+ or CD8+ T cells sorted from blood, taken in a trial of the OX40 agonist ivuxolimab. The receptors derive from an adult with an advanced solid tumor such as melanoma, head and neck, liver or kidney cancer.

The gene calls are TRBV9 and TRBJ1-4, with TRBD1 as a possible D gene (6 bases). Per germline, CDR1 SGDLS and CDR2 YYNGEE. V was cut by 3 bases and J by 6 bases, with 18 bases left in between. This CDR3 contains 16 residues. CDR3 sequence: CASSALEGGGDEKLFF. CDR3 bases: TGTGCCAGCAGCGCCCTAGAGGGGGGCGGAGATGAAAAACTGTTTTTT.

The J gene is TRBJ1-6, the V gene TRBV5-5; D gene ambiguous. Germline lookup yields CDR1 SGHKS and CDR2 YYEKEE (reference sequence). The CDR3 runs to 18 residues. V dropped 3 bases and J dropped 9 bases, with 25 bases sitting between them. The CDR3: CASSSLVLPAAGSSPLHF. DNA of the CDR3: TGTGCCAGCAGCTCCCTTGTTTTACCGGCCGCGGGTAGTTCACCCCTCCACTTT.

This rearrangement joins TRBV4-1 to TRBJ2-1; 11 nucleotides line up with TRBD1. Germline CDR1 and CDR2: MGHRA and YSYEKL. The CDR3 totals 15 residues. V shed 4 bases, J shed 2 bases, and the junction held 1 base outside the gene matches. The CDR3, as DNA: TGCGCCAGCAGCCCGGGACAGGGGGCCTACAATGAGCAGTTCTTC. Translation: CASSPGQGAYNEQFF.

A few counts support this clone. This chain connects TRBV29-1 to TRBJ2-3, with TRBD2 identical over 11 bases. This CDR3 is 11 amino acids long. CDR1 is SQVTM and CDR2 is ANQGSEA in the germline V gene. Here the CDR3 DNA reads TGCAGTGGGACTAGCGGTGATACGCAGTATTTT. The encoded protein is CSGTSGDTQYF.

The J gene is TRBJ2-7, the V gene TRBV6-5; D uncertain. V was clipped by 0 bases and J by 1 base, with 10 bases between them. This CDR3 is 15 amino acids long. Germline lookup yields CDR1 MNHEY and CDR2 SVGAGI. The CDR3 region has the DNA TGTGCCAGCAGTTACTCGGGAATAGGTTCCTACGAGCAGTACTTC. The encoded protein is CASSYSGIGSYEQYF.

V and J are TRBV9 and TRBJ1-2, with 7 nucleotides matching TRBD1. Germline V gene lookup returns CDR1 SGDLS and CDR2 YYNGEE. Trimming cost V 4 bases and J 5 bases; bases outside gene matches: 5. The CDR3 length is 13 residues. CDR3 sequence: CASSLTGEYGYTF. CDR3 DNA sequence: TGTGCCAGCAGCCTTACAGGGGAATATGGCTACACCTTC.

J is TRBJ1-3 and V is TRBV7-9; D ambiguous. Germline V CDR1 and CDR2: SEHNR, FQNEAQ (reference sequence). This CDR3 spans 16 amino acids. The ends were cut back, 8 bases at V and 0 bases at J, with 17 bases in the middle. Here the CDR3 DNA reads TGTGCCAGCCTCGAGGCGGGCATCGCCTCTGGAAACACCATATATTTT. It codes for CASLEAGIASGNTIYF.

The chain uses TRBV6-6 and TRBJ1-4; perhaps TRBD1 as D (6 bases). Trimming shortened V by 7 bases and J by 8 bases, and 14 bases separated the two germline ends. CDR1 and CDR2 (germline): MNHNY, SVGAGI (reference sequence). The CDR3 has 13 amino acids. CDR3 region: CASINRVGEKLFF. In DNA, the CDR3 is TGTGCCAGCATTAACAGGGTAGGGGAAAAACTGTTTTTT.

The V gene is TRBV7-6, the J gene TRBJ1-6; D gene uncertain. The CDR3 has 14 residues. Germline values: CDR1 SGHVS, CDR2 FNYEAQ. With 5 bases removed from V and 9 bases from J, the gap between germline ends came to 14 bases. The CDR3 DNA reads as TGTGCCAGCAGCCCCCAGGTTTCGAGTTCACCCCTCCACTTT. Protein: CASSPQVSSSPLHF. The full variable domain, its missing parts supplied by reference TRBV7-6 and TRBJ1-6, is GAGVSQSPRYKVTKRGQDVALRCDPISGHVSLYWYRQALGQGPEFLTYFNYEAQQDKSGLPNDRFSAERPEGSISTLTIQRTEQRDSAMYRCASSPQVSSSPLHFGNGTRLTVT.

This chain links TRBV18 with TRBJ1-3, with TRBD1 as a possible D gene (6 bases). This CDR3 spans 15 amino acids. Between the trimmed V and J ends, which lost 3 bases and 3 bases, there was a span of 12 bases. Per the germline V gene, CDR1 is KGHSH and CDR2 is LQKENI. The CDR3 DNA follows: TGTGCCAGCTCACCCGCGGCAGGGGATGGAAACACCATATATTTT. Its protein is CASSPAAGDGNTIYF.

This chain uses TRBV7-3 with TRBJ2-1; possibly TRBD2 for D (6 bases). Germline CDR1 is SGHTA and CDR2 is FQGTGA. The CDR3 consists of 15 residues. V was pared by 1 base and J by 5 bases, with 12 bases between. The CDR3 DNA reads TGTGCCAGCAGCTTAAGTTCGGGACTCCACAATGAGCAGTTCTTC. Residues: CASSLSSGLHNEQFF.

This rearrangement joins TRBV5-1 to TRBJ2-1, with D uncertain. Germline assignment: CDR1 SGHRS and CDR2 YFSETQ. This CDR3 contains 13 residues. The V end was cut by 3 bases, the J end by 7 bases, with 11 bases between. CDR3 bases: TGCGCCAGCAGCTCTGCGGCACAGAATGAGCAGTTCTTC. This sequence encodes CASSSAAQNEQFF. Full variable domain (remainder filled in from reference TRBV5-1 and TRBJ2-1): KAGVTQTPRYLIKTRGQQVTLSCSPISGHRSVSWYQQTPGQGLQFLFEYFSETQRNKGNFPGRFSGRQFSNSRSEMNVSTLELGDSALYLCASSSAAQNEQFFGPGTRLTVL.

The rearrangement uses TRBV18 and TRBJ2-7; 8 positions match TRBD1. This CDR3 contains 16 residues. The junction had 14 bases not matched to a gene; V was cut back by 4 bases and J by 6 bases. Germline V gene data show CDR1 as KGHSH and CDR2 as LQKENI. In nucleotides, the CDR3 is TGTGCCAGCTCACGCACCTTAGGGCAGGGACAGGCCGAGCAGTACTTC. Amino acids: CASSRTLGQGQAEQYF.

This clone was counted once. This chain links TRBV28 with TRBJ2-7; 9 nucleotides line up with TRBD2. CDR3 length: 16 amino acids. Germline-derived CDR1 and CDR2 are MDHEN and SYDVKM. The V segment lost 3 bases and the J segment 0 bases; nucleotides outside the gene matches: 6. CDR3: CASSLFLAGFSYEQYF. The CDR3 bases are TGTGCCAGCAGTTTGTTTCTAGCGGGGTTCTCCTACGAGCAGTACTTC.

The chain carries TRBV19 and TRBJ1-1; D gene unclear. This CDR3 is built from 18 residues. Germline assignment: CDR1 LNHDA and CDR2 SQIVND (reference sequence). Trimming removed 1 base from V and 0 bases from J, with 18 bases in between. In nucleotides, the CDR3 is TGTGCCAGTAGTATAGCTCGCAGGACCCCAATTATGAACACTGAAGCTTTCTTT. Its protein product is CASSIARRTPIMNTEAFF. The full variable domain, with the rest looked up from reference TRBV19 and TRBJ1-1, is DGGITQSPKYLFRKEGQNVTLSCEQNLNHDAMYWYRQDPGQGLRLIYYSQIVNDFQKGDIAEGYSVSREKKESFPLTVTSAQKNPTAFYLCASSIARRTPIMNTEAFFGQGTRLTVV.

This chain joins TRBV5-4 and TRBJ2-3; D not certain. This CDR3 contains 14 residues. The germline V and J ends were trimmed by 0 bases and 0 bases, with 5 bases remaining between them. CDR1 and CDR2 (germline): SGHNT, YYREEE (reference sequence). CDR3 nucleotides: TGTGCCAGCAGCTTGGTGTTTAGCACAGATACGCAGTATTTT. The encoded protein is CASSLVFSTDTQYF.

This chain uses TRBV4-1 with TRBJ1-5, with TRBD1 matching over 7 bases. CDR1 and CDR2 (germline): MGHRA, YSYEKL. This CDR3 has 15 residues. The junction had 9 bases not matched to a gene; V was cut back by 4 bases and J by 6 bases. For the CDR3, the DNA is TGCGCCAGCAGCCTAACCGGGACAGATCTTCAGCCCCAGCATTTT. Translated, it gives CASSLTGTDLQPQHF.

V gene TRBV2 combines with J gene TRBJ1-2; 8 bases align to TRBD1. The CDR3 has 15 residues. V was clipped by 6 bases and J by 1 base; unmatched bases: 7. Germline values: CDR1 SNHLY, CDR2 FYNNEI. The CDR3 here is CASRGQANSNYGYTF. The CDR3 region has the DNA TGTGCCAGCAGGGGACAGGCCAATAGTAACTATGGCTACACCTTC.

This rearrangement joins TRBV15 to TRBJ1-1, with TRBD1 matching over 7 bases. The germline CDR1 and CDR2 sequences are LNHNV and YYDKDF (reference sequence). V was clipped by 7 bases and J by 1 base; unmatched bases: 9. This CDR3 has 15 amino acids. Written as DNA, the CDR3 is TGTGCCACCACAGAAATAGACAGGGCGAACACTGAAGCTTTCTTT. Amino acid sequence: CATTEIDRANTEAFF.